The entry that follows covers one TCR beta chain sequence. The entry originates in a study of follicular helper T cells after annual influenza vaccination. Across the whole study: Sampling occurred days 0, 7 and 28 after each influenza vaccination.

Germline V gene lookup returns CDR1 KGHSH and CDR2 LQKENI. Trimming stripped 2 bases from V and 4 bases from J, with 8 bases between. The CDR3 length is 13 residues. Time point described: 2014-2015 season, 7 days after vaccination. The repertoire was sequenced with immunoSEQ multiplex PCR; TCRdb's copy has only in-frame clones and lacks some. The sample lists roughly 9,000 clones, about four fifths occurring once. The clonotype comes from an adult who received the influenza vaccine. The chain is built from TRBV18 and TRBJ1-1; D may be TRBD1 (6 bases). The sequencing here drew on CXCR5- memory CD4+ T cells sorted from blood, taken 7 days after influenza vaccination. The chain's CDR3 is CASSPTQGTEAFF. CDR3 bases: TGTGCCAGCTCACCAACACAGGGCACTGAAGCTTTCTTT.